Listed here are 27 T cell receptor beta chains from one sample, sequenced in a study of tumor-infiltrating lymphocytes in oesophageal squamous cell carcinoma. One entry per CDR3 protein results from TCRdb running MiXCR on the PCR reads. Among 9,500 to 15,000 distinct CDR3 sequences, 55% were seen once, and the ten largest hold around 40%. The specimen was esophageal tumor tissue. These receptors originate from a female donor with esophageal squamous cell carcinoma.

This clonotype has a count of ten or more. Since the CDR3 does not end with the conserved phenylalanine or tryptophan, this likely comes from a read error. The DNA is left out, because the CDR3 cannot be placed on it with certainty; the CDR3 is given as TCRdb lists it. The CDR3 loop is CASSNSIR. The chain carries TRBV6-1 and TRBJ2-6. The germline CDR1 and CDR2 sequences are MNHNS and SASEGT. The length of the CDR3 is 8 amino acids, counting both ends.

The gene calls are TRBV6-2 or TRBV6-3 and TRBJ2-1, with a weak D call TRBD2 (5 bases). The V gene lost 4 bases and the J gene lost 0 bases, with 10 bases spanning the gap. CDR1 is MNHEY and CDR2 is SVGEGT in the germline V gene. This CDR3 region has 15 residues. CDR3 loop: CASSLASSSYNEQFF. The CDR3 DNA sequence: TGTGCCAGCAGTTTAGCGTCGAGCTCCTACAATGAGCAGTTCTTC.

The rearrangement links TRBV7-3 to TRBJ2-1, with a possible D match to TRBD2 (5 bases). V gave up 5 bases and J gave up 0 bases, with 11 bases separating them. The CDR3 contains 15 residues. Germline V gene sequence: CDR1 SGHTA, CDR2 FQGTGA. This CDR3 reads CASSQRGSSYNEQFF. The CDR3 coding sequence is TGTGCCAGCAGCCAGCGAGGGAGCTCCTACAATGAGCAGTTCTTC.

This clonotype appeared a few times. As the CDR3 is not closed by the conserved phenylalanine or tryptophan, this likely results from a read error. Because the CDR3's place on the DNA is in doubt, the DNA is left out and the CDR3 is given as listed by TCRdb. The chain recombines TRBV7-8 with TRBJ2-7. Germline CDR1 and CDR2: SGHVS and FQNEAQ. The CDR3 region is 17 residues in length, termini included. The CDR3 protein is CASSLGGSASYGYTFGS.

The sample holds many counts of this clonotype. This chain connects TRBV7-9 to TRBJ1-5, with no clear D. The CDR3 covers 13 residues. Germline values: CDR1 SEHNR, CDR2 FQNEAQ (reference sequence). Between the trimmed V and J ends, which lost 8 bases and 1 base, there was a span of 9 bases. The CDR3 here is CASSEMSNQPQHF. The CDR3 DNA is TGTGCCAGCTCGGAGATGAGCAATCAGCCCCAGCATTTT.

This chain uses TRBV11-2 with TRBJ2-1, with TRBD2 identical over 12 bases. Unmatched junction bases numbered 5, after V lost 2 bases and J lost 6 bases. CDR1 and CDR2 (germline): SGHAT, FQNNGV. The length of the CDR3 is 16 residues. CDR3 sequence: CASSLYRTSGVNEQFF. The CDR3 DNA is TGTGCCAGCAGCTTATACCGGACTAGCGGGGTCAATGAGCAGTTCTTC.

This chain uses TRBV6-1 with TRBJ2-2; D remains ambiguous. The CDR3 extends over 14 amino acids. V dropped 3 bases and J dropped 6 bases, with 11 bases sitting between them. Germline CDR1 reads MNHNS; CDR2 reads SASEGT. For the CDR3, the DNA is TGTGCCAGCAGTGAGCCCTACAAGGCCGGGGAGCTGTTTTTT. Residues: CASSEPYKAGELFF.

This sequence joins TRBV7-9 and TRBJ1-4; TRBD1 is a possible D gene (5 bases). Trimming pared 5 bases from V and 0 bases from J, leaving 13 bases between. This CDR3 region has 16 residues. Germline V gene sequence: CDR1 SEHNR, CDR2 FQNEAQ (reference sequence). CDR3 sequence: CASSPGPDATNEKLFF. In DNA form, the CDR3 reads TGTGCCAGCAGCCCGGGACCGGATGCAACTAATGAAAAACTGTTTTTT.

The J gene is TRBJ2-1, the V gene TRBV7-3; 8 bases map to TRBD1. CDR3 length: 13 residues. Germline V gene lookup returns CDR1 SGHTA and CDR2 FQGTGA. V lost 4 bases and J lost 9; bases outside the gene matches: 5. CDR3 in DNA: TGTGCCAGCAGCTCCGGGACAGGTCTTGAGCAGTTCTTC. This codes for CASSSGTGLEQFF.

V gene TRBV6-1 combines with J gene TRBJ2-2, with 9 bases that match TRBD1. Trimming cost V 5 bases and J 9 bases; bases outside gene matches: 10. CDR1 is MNHNS and CDR2 is SASEGT in the germline V gene. The CDR3 length is 15 residues. CDR3 amino acids: CASSFWTGVDRELFF. The CDR3 DNA reads as TGTGCCAGCAGTTTCTGGACAGGGGTGGATAGGGAGCTGTTTTTT.

The chain couples TRBV11-2 to TRBJ2-3; 8 nucleotides align to TRBD1. V lost 5 bases and J lost 6; bases outside the gene matches: 7. The germline V gene encodes CDR1 SGHAT and CDR2 FQNNGV. The CDR3 has 14 residues. CDR3 residues: CASSISTGVDTQYF. CDR3 coding DNA: TGTGCCAGCAGCATTTCGACAGGGGTTGATACGCAGTATTTT.

By frequency in the sample, this clonotype is medium-sized (0.01 to 0.1%). The rearrangement joins TRBV7-2 to TRBJ1-4; 12 bases are a match to TRBD1. The V gene end was trimmed by 5 bases and the J gene end by 8 bases; junction bases not matched to a gene: 12. The CDR3 spans 17 residues. Germline assignment: CDR1 SGHTA and CDR2 FQGNSA. CDR3: CASSPRDRGRVGEKLFF. DNA for the CDR3: TGTGCCAGCAGCCCCCGGGACAGGGGGCGAGTCGGGGAAAAACTGTTTTTT.

The chain employs TRBV7-6 and TRBJ2-1, with 13 bases lining up with TRBD2. Germline CDR1 and CDR2: SGHVS and FNYEAQ. CDR3 length: 17 amino acids. Losses at the gene ends were 5 bases for V and 3 bases for J; bases not matched to a gene: 7. The CDR3 bases are TGTGCCAGCAGCCGGACTAGCGGGAGTCGTAACTACAATGAGCAGTTCTTC. Encoded protein: CASSRTSGSRNYNEQFF.

This chain uses TRBV7-6 with TRBJ2-7, with TRBD1 matching over 7 bases. The CDR3 consists of 14 residues. With 5 bases clipped from V and 2 bases from J, the junction kept 6 bases outside the gene matches. Germline CDR1 reads SGHVS; CDR2 reads FNYEAQ. DNA of the CDR3: TGTGCCAGCAGCGCCCGGGACAGCACCTACGAGCAGTACTTC. Its translation: CASSARDSTYEQYF.

This clonotype was seen a single time. The gene calls are TRBV11-2 and TRBJ2-7; 16 positions match TRBD2. The J call could be wrong; TRBJ2-1 is a better fit for the DNA end. The CDR3 has 21 residues. Germline loops: CDR1 SGHAT, CDR2 FQNNGV. CDR3 region: CASSLLPPGLAGGRGYNEQFF. CDR3 nucleotides: TGTGCCAGCAGCTTACTACCCCCGGGACTAGCGGGGGGGAGGGGATACAATGAGCAGTTCTTC.

The sample holds many counts of this clonotype. The chain combines TRBV6-1 with TRBJ2-5; possible D gene TRBD1, 6 bases. Germline CDR1 and CDR2: MNHNS and SASEGT. CDR3 length: 12 amino acids. V lost 5 bases and J lost 5, with 9 bases in between. Here the CDR3 DNA reads TGTGCCAGCAGTCAGAGGGGGGAGACCCAGTACTTC. It encodes CASSQRGETQYF.

This clonotype was observed a handful of times. The V and J genes are TRBV7-6 and TRBJ2-1, with 9 positions matching TRBD2. V lost 5 bases and J lost 4; bases outside the gene matches: 9. The length of the CDR3 is 16 residues. Germline values: CDR1 SGHVS, CDR2 FNYEAQ. As DNA, the CDR3 is TGTGCCAGCAGCCCCCGACTAGCGGAGACGTACAATGAGCAGTTCTTC. It translates to CASSPRLAETYNEQFF.

This clonotype was seen a handful of times. The chain is built from TRBV7-3 and TRBJ2-3; the D is unclear. V dropped 3 bases and J dropped 8 bases, with 6 bases sitting between them. The V gene's germline CDR1 is SGHTA and CDR2 FQGTGA. The CDR3 is 11 residues long. The chain's CDR3 is CASSLGGTQYF. As DNA, the CDR3 is TGTGCCAGCAGCTTGGGCGGTACGCAGTATTTT.

The V gene is TRBV7-2, the J gene TRBJ2-3, with 8 bases fitting TRBD1. The J call may be in error: the DNA end matches TRBJ2-5 better. There are 13 residues in the CDR3. Germline assignment: CDR1 SGHTA and CDR2 FQGNSA. CDR3 sequence (DNA): TGTGCCAGCAGCCCGACAGGGGTAGAGACCCAGTACTTC. Protein sequence: CASSPTGVETQYF.

The chain combines TRBV25-1 with TRBJ2-5; possibly TRBD2 for D (6 bases). This CDR3 is built from 16 residues. CDR1 MGHDK and CDR2 SYGVNS come from the germline V gene. Deletions cut 3 bases from V and 0 bases from J, with 14 bases between. Written as DNA, the CDR3 is TGTGCCAGCAGTGACCCACTAGCAGCCCACCAAGAGACCCAGTACTTC. Amino acids: CASSDPLAAHQETQYF.

The genes are TRBV7-3 and TRBJ2-5, with 7 positions matching TRBD2. The J call is in doubt because the DNA end fits TRBJ2-1 better. Per the germline V gene, CDR1 is SGHTA and CDR2 is FQGTGA. This CDR3 has 15 residues. CDR3 nucleotide sequence: TGTGCCAGCAGCTTAACGCGGGAGCCTTTCAATGAGCAGTTCTTC. Protein sequence: CASSLTREPFNEQFF.

The rearrangement uses TRBV7-3 and TRBJ2-5; D perhaps matches TRBD2 (5 bases). V was cut by 3 bases and J by 0 bases, with 8 bases left in between. The V gene's germline CDR1 is SGHTA and CDR2 FQGTGA. This CDR3 has 14 residues. The chain's CDR3 is CASSFSGNQETQYF. The CDR3 coding sequence is TGTGCCAGCAGCTTCAGCGGTAACCAAGAGACCCAGTACTTC.

By share, this clonotype counts as medium-sized. This sequence joins TRBV4-2 and TRBJ2-1; D gene ambiguous. The CDR3 sequence is 14 residues long. The ends were cut back, 3 bases at V and 7 bases at J, with 13 bases in the middle. Germline-derived CDR1 and CDR2 are LGHNA and YNFKEQ. CDR3 in amino acids: CASSQETGSNEQFF. CDR3 nucleotides: TGTGCCAGCAGCCAGGAGACCGGGTCAAATGAGCAGTTCTTC.

The gene calls are TRBV9 and TRBJ2-1; D is unresolved. This CDR3 contains 14 residues. Deletions cut 0 bases from V and 3 bases from J, with 7 bases between. CDR1 and CDR2 (germline): SGDLS, YYNGEE. The CDR3 loop is CASSVGGDYNEQFF. The CDR3 coding sequence is TGTGCCAGCAGCGTAGGGGGTGACTACAATGAGCAGTTCTTC.

This chain connects TRBV7-6 to TRBJ1-6, with D unresolved. Trimming cost V 3 bases and J 5 bases, with 5 bases left between them. The CDR3 runs 13 residues. Germline V gives CDR1 SGHVS, CDR2 FNYEAQ. The CDR3, as DNA: TGTGCCAGCAGCTTCAGTGATAATTCACCCCTCCACTTT. Its protein is CASSFSDNSPLHF.

This chain uses TRBV7-9 with TRBJ2-5; D is possibly TRBD1 (6 bases). TRBJ2-1 matches the DNA end more closely, so the J call is doubtful. The germline gives CDR1 SEHNR, CDR2 FQNEAQ (reference sequence). The CDR3 has 16 amino acids. The CDR3 loop reads CASSPGERGAGNEQFF. The CDR3 DNA reads TGTGCCAGCAGCCCAGGGGAGAGGGGCGCAGGGAATGAGCAGTTCTTC.

This clonotype was picked up many times. The CDR3 loop reads CASSSSYKAFF. The DNA of the CDR3 is TGTGCCAGCAGTTCCTCGTATAAAGCTTTCTTT. This sequence joins TRBV27 and TRBJ1-1; D gene uncertain. V lost 4 bases and J 9 bases, leaving 9 bases between the germline ends. Germline loops: CDR1 MNHEY, CDR2 SMNVEV (reference sequence). This CDR3 region has 11 residues.